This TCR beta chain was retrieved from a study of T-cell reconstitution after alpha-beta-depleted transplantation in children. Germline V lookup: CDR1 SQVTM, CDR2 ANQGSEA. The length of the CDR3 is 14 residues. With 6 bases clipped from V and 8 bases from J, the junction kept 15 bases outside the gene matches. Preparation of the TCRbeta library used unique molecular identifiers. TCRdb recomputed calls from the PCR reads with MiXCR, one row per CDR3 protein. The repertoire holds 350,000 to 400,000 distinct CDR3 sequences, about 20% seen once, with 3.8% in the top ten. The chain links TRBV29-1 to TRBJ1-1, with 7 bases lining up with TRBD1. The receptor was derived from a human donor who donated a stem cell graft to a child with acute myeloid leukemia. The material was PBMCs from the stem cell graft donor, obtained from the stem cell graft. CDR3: CSVGRQGGGWEAFF. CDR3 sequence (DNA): TGCAGCGTGGGAAGACAGGGCGGCGGCTGGGAAGCTTTCTTT. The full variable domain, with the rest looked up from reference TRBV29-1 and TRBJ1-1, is SAVISQKPSRDICQRGTSLTIQCQVDSQVTMMFWYRQQPGQSLTLIATANQGSEATYESGFVIDKFPISRPNLTFSTLTVSNMSPEDSSIYLCSVGRQGGGWEAFFGQGTRLTVV.